A single sample gave rise to the 17 T cell receptor beta chains below, sequenced in a study of blood T cell repertoires in COVID-19. TCRdb's copy holds only in-frame clones and misses some; the assay was immunoSEQ multiplex PCR. The table shows 100,000 to 150,000 clones, with about 91% occurring only once. Sequenced input: peripheral blood. These TCRs come from a man aged 50 to 59 with acute or convalescent COVID-19.

The chain couples TRBV5-1 to TRBJ1-1; 8 bases agree with TRBD1. Germline loops: CDR1 SGHRS, CDR2 YFSETQ. The CDR3 spans 14 residues. With V trimmed by 3 bases and J by 7 bases, 8 bases remained unmatched. CDR3 DNA: TGCGCCAGCAGCTCCCAACCCACAGGGGGTGAAGCTTTCTTT. Residues: CASSSQPTGGEAFF. Full variable domain (rest looked up from reference TRBV5-1 and TRBJ1-1): KAGVTQTPRYLIKTRGQQVTLSCSPISGHRSVSWYQQTPGQGLQFLFEYFSETQRNKGNFPGRFSGRQFSNSRSEMNVSTLELGDSALYLCASSSQPTGGEAFFGQGTRLTVV.

This chain links TRBV6-5 with TRBJ1-2, with D maybe TRBD1 (6 bases). With 6 bases removed from V and 8 bases from J, the gap between germline ends came to 16 bases. The CDR3 sequence is 13 residues long. Germline V gives CDR1 MNHEY, CDR2 SVGAGI. This CDR3 reads CASRPTGSGGYTF. CDR3 coding DNA: TGTGCCAGCAGGCCTACAGGGAGCGGCGGCTACACCTTC.

The genes are TRBV2 and TRBJ2-7, with 9 positions matching TRBD1. The CDR3 contains 15 residues. Trimming took 6 bases from V and 5 from J; bases not matched to a gene: 11. Germline V gene data show CDR1 as SNHLY and CDR2 as FYNNEI. CDR3 sequence: CASRTGGKEGNEQYF. CDR3 nucleotide sequence: TGTGCCAGCAGAACAGGGGGCAAAGAGGGGAACGAGCAGTACTTC.

The V and J genes are TRBV6-5 and TRBJ1-2; 8 bases are shared with TRBD1. The junction had 10 bases not matched to a gene; V was cut back by 6 bases and J by 4 bases. The CDR3 is 15 residues long. In germline, CDR1 is MNHEY, CDR2 SVGAGI. In DNA form, the CDR3 reads TGTGCCAGCAGAATACCAGGGGGCTCCCGCTATGGCTACACCTTC. This gives the protein CASRIPGGSRYGYTF.

This chain joins TRBV27 and TRBJ2-1; 9 nucleotides align to TRBD2. Per the germline V gene, CDR1 is MNHEY and CDR2 is SMNVEV (reference sequence). The CDR3 has 15 amino acids. The J segment lost 4 bases and the V segment lost 3 bases, leaving 4 bases of the junction unmatched. The CDR3 DNA reads TGTGCCAGCAGTTTCGGGACTAGCTTATACAATGAGCAGTTCTTC. Its translation: CASSFGTSLYNEQFF.

The chain is built from TRBV4-2 and TRBJ2-7, with a tentative D call TRBD2 (6 bases). With 4 bases removed from V and 2 bases from J, the gap between germline ends came to 9 bases. Germline-derived CDR1 and CDR2 are LGHNA and YNFKEQ. The CDR3 covers 13 residues. Written as DNA, the CDR3 is TGTGCCAGCAGCCCGTCGGGGGCCTACGAGCAGTACTTC. This sequence encodes CASSPSGAYEQYF.

The rearrangement joins TRBV7-8 to TRBJ2-5, with a tentative D call TRBD2 (7 bases). CDR1 and CDR2 (germline): SGHVS, FQNEAQ. The V gene lost 7 bases and the J gene lost 5 bases, with 14 bases spanning the gap. This CDR3 has 13 residues. The CDR3 loop is CASKEGGSETQYF. Written as DNA, the CDR3 is TGTGCCAGCAAGGAGGGGGGGTCGGAGACCCAGTACTTC.

V usage is TRBV2 and J usage is TRBJ1-2, with TRBD1 identical over 7 bases. The CDR3 is made up of 14 amino acids. CDR1 is SNHLY and CDR2 is FYNNEI in the germline V gene. Losses at the gene ends were 2 bases for V and 6 bases for J; bases not matched to a gene: 6. This CDR3 is CASSESRGPDGYTF. CDR3 DNA: TGTGCCAGCAGTGAAAGTAGGGGGCCAGATGGCTACACCTTC.

The chain joins TRBV24-1 to TRBJ2-1; perhaps TRBD2 as D (6 bases). The CDR3 covers 13 residues. Per germline, CDR1 KGHDR and CDR2 SFDVKD. Trimming removed 1 base from V and 9 bases from J, with 9 bases in between. The CDR3 coding sequence is TGTGCCACCAGTGATTTTGGGGGGACTGAGCAGTTCTTC. This sequence encodes CATSDFGGTEQFF.

This clone has a single count. CDR3 DNA: TGTGCCAGCAGTTTATCTTACGGGACAGGGAATCAGCCCCAGCATTTT. It yields the protein CASSLSYGTGNQPQHF. The V gene is TRBV28, the J gene TRBJ1-5; 9 bases agree with TRBD1. Germline CDR1 and CDR2: MDHEN and SYDVKM. The J segment lost 4 bases and the V segment lost 1 base, leaving 5 bases of the junction unmatched. The CDR3 spans 16 residues.

Only one count was recorded for this clone. The chain links TRBV3-1 (or the pseudogene TRBV3-2) to TRBJ2-1; tentative D call: TRBD2 (5 bases). V dropped 4 bases and J dropped 4 bases, with 20 bases sitting between them. Germline V gene lookup returns CDR1 LGHDT and CDR2 YNNKEL (reference sequence). This CDR3 spans 17 amino acids. The CDR3 reads CASSREGGHITYNEQFF. The CDR3, as DNA: TGTGCCAGCAGCCGCGAAGGCGGGCATATAACTTACAATGAGCAGTTCTTC.

V is TRBV7-2 and J is TRBJ1-6; D gene ambiguous. The germline V and J ends were trimmed by 2 bases and 11 bases, with 16 bases remaining between them. The CDR3 spans 15 residues. CDR1 is SGHTA, CDR2 FQGNSA, per germline. CDR3: CASSLFRPGTTPLHF. In DNA, the CDR3 is TGTGCCAGCAGCTTATTTAGGCCCGGTACTACACCCCTCCACTTT.

The chain joins TRBV6-5 to TRBJ1-2, with D unclear. In germline, CDR1 is MNHEY, CDR2 SVGAGI. The CDR3 runs 14 residues. The germline V and J ends were trimmed by 6 bases and 7 bases, with 18 bases remaining between them. CDR3 region: CASRSGSGYAGYTF. DNA of the CDR3: TGTGCCAGCAGGTCCGGCTCAGGTTACGCTGGCTACACCTTC.

The table lists this clone with a count of one. CDR3: CSVEDRWDEKLFF. CDR3 nucleotides: TGCAGCGTTGAGGACAGATGGGATGAAAAACTGTTTTTT. The chain couples TRBV29-1 to TRBJ1-4; D is possibly TRBD1 (6 bases). The CDR3 consists of 13 residues. Germline CDR1 reads SQVTM; CDR2 reads ANQGSEA. Trimming took off 3 bases at V and 6 bases at J, with 11 bases between the two ends.

The rearrangement uses TRBV10-2 and TRBJ1-1, with TRBD1 as a possible D gene (6 bases). This CDR3 spans 16 amino acids. The V end lost 5 bases, the J end lost 1 base, and 17 bases lay between the germline ends. CDR1 and CDR2 (germline): WSHSY, SAAADI. CDR3 DNA sequence: TGCGCCAGCAGTTCCTTCCTGACAGGTCCGAACACTGAAGCTTTCTTT. This translates into CASSSFLTGPNTEAFF.

In this sample, this clone turned up a few times. The chain employs TRBV28 and TRBJ2-2; 9 nucleotides line up with TRBD1. CDR3 size: 17 residues. The V and J ends lost 2 bases and 7 bases, in that order; junction bases with no gene match: 11. Germline V CDR1 and CDR2: MDHEN, SYDVKM. CDR3 region: CASSLDSTGGFGGELFF. The CDR3 DNA sequence: TGTGCCAGCAGTTTAGACTCAACAGGGGGCTTTGGCGGGGAGCTGTTTTTT.

The rearrangement joins TRBV15 to TRBJ1-2; D gene ambiguous. The V gene lost 5 bases and the J gene lost 0 bases, with 10 bases spanning the gap. CDR3 length: 14 residues. CDR1 and CDR2 (germline): LNHNV, YYDKDF (reference sequence). CDR3 DNA: TGTGCCACCAGCTTGGGCCCCGCTAACTATGGCTACACCTTC. This gives the protein CATSLGPANYGYTF.